The clone carrying this T cell receptor beta chain has only a few counts. TCRdb processed the RT-PCR reads anew with MiXCR; each CDR3 protein has one entry. This sample has just under 550,000 distinct CDR3 sequences, with around a quarter found just once. This entry belongs to a study of response to subunit inactivated influenza vaccine. In germline, CDR1 is SGHRS, CDR2 YFSETQ. The ends lost 4 bases at V and 1 base at J; junction bases unmatched: 8. The CDR3 covers 15 residues. Another study also made use of these data, one on T cells expressing NK-cell markers. From that paper: UMIs accompanied the 5'RACE template switching by which TCR beta cDNA was made.

Material: CD4+ T cells sorted from PBMCs, obtained about 12 days after vaccination. This TCR derives from a man aged 45-65 years who received an inactivated influenza vaccine. The chain has TRBV5-1 and TRBJ2-7; 7 bases match TRBD1. DNA for the CDR3: TGCGCCAGCAGCCCACTGGACAGGTCTTCCTACGAGCAGTACTTC. The encoded protein is CASSPLDRSSYEQYF.